One sample yielded the 27 T cell receptor beta chains listed below, sequenced in a study of cytomegalovirus exposure and HLA in healthy donors. It was with 60 Vbeta and 13 Jbeta primers that the PCR ran. The method was immunoSEQ multiplex PCR; TCRdb's version includes in-frame clones alone and lacks a portion of them. Found here are 90,000 to 120,000 clones, over 75% of them singletons; the top ten hold 5.8%. Sequenced: PBMCs. The receptor source for this set is a man between 60 and 75 years old in good health and CMV-seropositive.

J is TRBJ2-3 and V is TRBV28; D not certain. Deletions cut 7 bases from V and 6 bases from J, with 14 bases between. Germline V gene lookup returns CDR1 MDHEN and CDR2 SYDVKM. This CDR3 contains 13 residues. The CDR3 DNA sequence: TGTGCCAGCACCTATTCTGGGCCCGATACGCAGTATTTT. It codes for CASTYSGPDTQYF.

The V and J genes are TRBV7-2 and TRBJ1-2, with TRBD1 identical over 12 bases. Germline CDR1 and CDR2: SGHTA and FQGNSA. The CDR3 is made up of 15 amino acids. The junction had 3 bases not matched to a gene; V was cut back by 3 bases and J by 4 bases. In DNA form, the CDR3 reads TGTGCCAGCAGCTTGGGACAGGGGGCTCTCTATGGCTACACCTTC. Its protein product is CASSLGQGALYGYTF.

The chain employs TRBV5-1 and TRBJ1-1, with D possibly matching TRBD1 (6 bases). V was trimmed by 0 bases and J by 1 base, leaving 7 bases between them. Per germline, CDR1 SGHRS and CDR2 YFSETQ. This CDR3 comprises 14 residues. CDR3 nucleotides: TGCGCCAGCAGCTTGGCACAGGGGAACACTGAAGCTTTCTTT. Its protein product is CASSLAQGNTEAFF. The variable domain in full, with the rest retrieved from reference TRBV5-1 and TRBJ1-1, is KAGVTQTPRYLIKTRGQQVTLSCSPISGHRSVSWYQQTPGQGLQFLFEYFSETQRNKGNFPGRFSGRQFSNSRSEMNVSTLELGDSALYLCASSLAQGNTEAFFGQGTRLTVV.

The CDR3 protein is CASSQGTDTQYF. The CDR3 DNA sequence: TGTGCCAGCAGTCAGGGGACAGATACGCAGTATTTT. This chain connects TRBV6-5 to TRBJ2-3; D might be TRBD1 (6 bases). From germline, CDR1 is MNHEY and CDR2 SVGAGI. Trimming left V 5 bases short and J 3 bases short, with 6 bases between. CDR3 length: 12 amino acids.

This clone appeared once. The chain employs TRBV7-8 and TRBJ2-7; TRBD1 aligns across 9 bases. The CDR3 has 14 amino acids. After removal of 0 bases from V and 5 bases from J, the junction contained 2 bases not matched to a gene. Germline-derived CDR1 and CDR2 are SGHVS and FQNEAQ. In nucleotides, the CDR3 is TGTGCCAGCAGCTTAGCGGGGGACAGGGACGAGCAGTACTTC. Its translation is CASSLAGDRDEQYF. Filled out from reference TRBV7-8 and TRBJ2-7, the complete variable domain reads GAGVSQSPRYKVAKRGQDVALRCDPISGHVSLFWYQQALGQGPEFLTYFQNEAQLDKSGLPSDRFFAERPEGSVSTLKIQRTQQEDSAVYLCASSLAGDRDEQYFGPGTRLTVT.

This clone occurred once. V is TRBV28 and J is TRBJ2-3, with D unresolved. Germline CDR1 and CDR2: MDHEN and SYDVKM. With 5 bases removed from V and 5 bases from J, the gap between germline ends came to 20 bases. This CDR3 is built from 16 residues. CDR3 in DNA: TGTGCCAGCAGTCCACATCGGTCGGGTCGCGGAGATACGCAGTATTTT. Its protein is CASSPHRSGRGDTQYF.

The V and J genes are TRBV18 and TRBJ1-1; D not certain. V was trimmed by 1 base and J by 8 bases, leaving 11 bases between them. The CDR3 extends over 13 amino acids. Germline CDR1 is KGHSH and CDR2 is LQKENI. In nucleotides, the CDR3 is TGTGCCAGCTCACCACGGGAGCGGGGAGAAGCTTTCTTT. It encodes CASSPRERGEAFF. Variable domain in full (rest from reference TRBV18 and TRBJ1-1): NAGVMQNPRHLVRRRGQEARLRCSPMKGHSHVYWYRQLPEEGLKFMVYLQKENIIDESGMPKERFSAEFPKEGPSILRIQQVVRGDSAAYFCASSPRERGEAFFGQGTRLTVV.

This chain connects TRBV13 to TRBJ2-7; 10 bases line up with TRBD1. V trimming: 5 bases; J trimming: 3 bases; junction bases outside the gene matches: 4. The CDR3 spans 14 residues. The germline gives CDR1 PRHDT, CDR2 FYEKMQ (reference sequence). CDR3 amino acids: CASSPRDRGYEQYF. The CDR3 DNA sequence: TGTGCCAGCAGCCCCCGGGACAGGGGCTACGAGCAGTACTTC.

DNA of the CDR3: TGCAGCGCCTCGACTAGCGGTGTCCGCGATACGCAGTATTTT. Translating it yields CSASTSGVRDTQYF. The chain uses TRBV29-1 and TRBJ2-3; 9 bases fit TRBD2. The junction had 11 bases not matched to a gene; V was cut back by 7 bases and J by 6 bases. Germline CDR1 and CDR2: SQVTM and ANQGSEA. The CDR3 is 14 residues long.

The rearrangement uses TRBV5-1 and TRBJ1-4; TRBD1 might be the D (5 bases). There are 14 residues in the CDR3. The germline gives CDR1 SGHRS, CDR2 YFSETQ. Trimming took 0 bases from V and 8 from J, leaving 11 bases between them. CDR3 protein: CASSLDQGKEKLFF. CDR3 in DNA: TGCGCCAGCAGCTTGGACCAGGGAAAGGAAAAACTGTTTTTT.

The chain is built from TRBV9 and TRBJ1-3; 8 positions match TRBD1. Germline values: CDR1 SGDLS, CDR2 YYNGEE. With 4 bases clipped from V and 8 bases from J, the junction kept 5 bases outside the gene matches. The CDR3 has 13 residues. CDR3 sequence: CASSPGQGYTIYF. The DNA for the CDR3 is TGTGCCAGCAGCCCCGGACAGGGTTACACCATATATTTT.

The chain joins TRBV18 to TRBJ1-2; 10 nucleotides agree with TRBD1. The CDR3 totals 15 residues. Germline values: CDR1 KGHSH, CDR2 LQKENI. Trimming removed 2 bases from V and 2 bases from J; junction bases left unmatched: 2. The CDR3 nucleotides are TGTGCCAGCTCACCATCGGGACAGGGGAACTATGGCTACACCTTC. Translating it yields CASSPSGQGNYGYTF. Supplemented by reference TRBV18 and TRBJ1-2, the full variable domain reads NAGVMQNPRHLVRRRGQEARLRCSPMKGHSHVYWYRQLPEEGLKFMVYLQKENIIDESGMPKERFSAEFPKEGPSILRIQQVVRGDSAAYFCASSPSGQGNYGYTFGSGTRLTVV.

The chain couples TRBV19 to TRBJ2-1; D might be TRBD2 (6 bases). Trimming took off 3 bases at V and 0 bases at J, with 15 bases between the two ends. Germline CDR1 LNHDA, CDR2 SQIVND (reference sequence). The CDR3 runs to 17 residues. The CDR3 here is CASSIADGGSSYNEQFF. The CDR3 DNA follows: TGTGCCAGTAGTATTGCGGACGGGGGAAGCTCCTACAATGAGCAGTTCTTC.

The chain employs TRBV18 and TRBJ2-2; D not certain. This CDR3 region has 16 residues. V lost 1 base and J lost 1, with 10 bases in between. From germline, CDR1 is KGHSH and CDR2 LQKENI. The CDR3 loop reads CASSPQFSLNTGELFF. The CDR3 DNA follows: TGTGCCAGCTCACCACAATTCTCGTTGAACACCGGGGAGCTGTTTTTT.

The J gene is TRBJ1-1, the V gene TRBV6-1; maybe TRBD1 (6 bases). There are 14 residues in the CDR3. The germline V and J ends were trimmed by 6 bases and 3 bases, with 14 bases remaining between them. CDR1 is MNHNS, CDR2 SASEGT, per germline. The CDR3 DNA reads TGTGCCAGCAGAAAAGTGGGGGCGGACACTGAAGCTTTCTTT. This translates into CASRKVGADTEAFF.

The CDR3 nucleotides read TGCGCCAGCAGCTTGCTGGCTAGCGGGGTCCCTTGGGACCAGTACTTC. Protein product: CASSLLASGVPWDQYF. This chain connects TRBV5-1 to TRBJ2-5; 9 bases map to TRBD2. The CDR3 totals 16 residues. Germline loops: CDR1 SGHRS, CDR2 YFSETQ. With 1 base clipped from V and 10 bases from J, the junction kept 14 bases outside the gene matches.

This sequence joins TRBV29-1 and TRBJ2-7; D possibly corresponds to TRBD1 (5 bases). V was trimmed by 2 bases and J by 2 bases, leaving 10 bases between them. The germline V gene has CDR1 SQVTM and CDR2 ANQGSEA. The CDR3 has 13 residues. The CDR3 DNA sequence: TGCAGCGTTGAACAGGGTGCTACCTACGAGCAGTACTTC. Residues: CSVEQGATYEQYF.

V is TRBV11-2 and J is TRBJ2-1; 7 bases map to TRBD1. The CDR3 runs to 16 residues. Trimming cost V 0 bases and J 0 bases; bases outside gene matches: 2. CDR1 is SGHAT and CDR2 is FQNNGV in the germline V gene. The CDR3 coding sequence is TGTGCCAGCAGCTTAGAACAGGGGAGCTCCTACAATGAGCAGTTCTTC. This sequence encodes CASSLEQGSSYNEQFF.

The chain has TRBV7-3 and TRBJ1-1; the D is unclear. The CDR3 covers 13 residues. Looked up from germline, CDR1 is SGHTA and CDR2 is FQGTGA. Trimming shortened V by 2 bases and J by 0 bases, and 4 bases separated the two germline ends. CDR3 protein: CASSLSMNTEAFF. The DNA for the CDR3 is TGTGCCAGCAGCTTATCAATGAACACTGAAGCTTTCTTT.

This sequence joins TRBV2 and TRBJ2-2; tentative D call: TRBD2 (5 bases). Trimming shortened V by 7 bases and J by 7 bases, and 16 bases separated the two germline ends. The germline V gene has CDR1 SNHLY and CDR2 FYNNEI. The CDR3 extends over 14 amino acids. CDR3 in amino acids: CASTMDWPFGELFF. The CDR3 DNA reads as TGTGCCAGCACCATGGACTGGCCTTTCGGGGAGCTGTTTTTT.

This clone was detected once. The J gene is TRBJ1-4, the V gene TRBV7-9; 8 nucleotides align to TRBD1. This CDR3 region has 13 residues. The germline V gene encodes CDR1 SEHNR and CDR2 FQNEAQ (reference sequence). V shed 4 bases, J shed 8 bases, and the junction held 3 bases outside the gene matches. CDR3 residues: CASSSGQGEKLFF. DNA for the CDR3: TGTGCCAGCAGCTCCGGACAGGGCGAAAAACTGTTTTTT.

The chain recombines TRBV5-4 with TRBJ2-7; 8 bases match TRBD2. In germline, CDR1 is SGHNT, CDR2 YYREEE (reference sequence). After removal of 2 bases from V and 0 bases from J, the junction contained 4 bases not matched to a gene. CDR3 size: 15 residues. The CDR3 reads CASSFPSGGSYEQYF. As DNA, the CDR3 is TGTGCCAGCAGCTTCCCGAGCGGGGGCTCCTACGAGCAGTACTTC.

This rearrangement joins TRBV29-1 to TRBJ2-7; 9 bases line up with TRBD1. There are 13 residues in the CDR3. J gave up 3 bases and V 4 bases, and 4 bases lay outside the gene matches. CDR1 is SQVTM, CDR2 ANQGSEA, per germline. The CDR3 protein is CSVGQGGFYEQYF. The DNA of the CDR3 is TGCAGCGTTGGACAGGGGGGTTTCTACGAGCAGTACTTC.

The chain links TRBV7-2 to TRBJ1-1, with D possibly being TRBD1 (5 bases). The CDR3 has 15 residues. V was shortened by 4 bases and J by 7 bases, with 19 bases between the two germline ends. Germline assignment: CDR1 SGHTA and CDR2 FQGNSA. The CDR3 reads CASSSFSGGGGEAFF. The DNA for the CDR3 is TGTGCCAGCAGCTCCTTTAGCGGGGGTGGCGGTGAAGCTTTCTTT.

This clone was counted a few times. The gene calls are TRBV4-1 and TRBJ1-3; TRBD1 agrees at 8 bases. The CDR3 runs 18 residues. In germline, CDR1 is MGHRA, CDR2 YSYEKL. Trimming cost V 2 bases and J 3 bases; bases outside gene matches: 12. The CDR3: CASSQPPPRGRLGNTIYF. CDR3 bases: TGCGCCAGCAGCCAACCTCCTCCCAGGGGGCGGCTTGGAAACACCATATATTTT.

For the CDR3, the DNA is TGTGCCAGCGATAGTCAGGGTACGAACACTGAAGCTTTCTTT. This gives the protein CASDSQGTNTEAFF. The rearrangement uses TRBV19 and TRBJ1-1; tentative D call: TRBD1 (5 bases). Germline-derived CDR1 and CDR2 are LNHDA and SQIVND (reference sequence). The CDR3 is 14 amino acids. V lost 9 bases to trimming and J lost 1 base, with 15 bases between them.

The V call is TRBV7-3, the J call TRBJ2-3; 13 bases are a match to TRBD2. The CDR3 is 16 amino acids. V lost 5 bases and J lost 3; bases outside the gene matches: 5. Germline CDR1 is SGHTA and CDR2 is FQGTGA. CDR3 region: CASSTSGGAGTDTQYF. The CDR3 nucleotides are TGTGCCAGCAGCACTAGCGGGGGGGCGGGGACAGATACGCAGTATTTT. Full variable domain (rest looked up from reference TRBV7-3 and TRBJ2-3): GAGVSQTPSNKVTEKGKYVELRCDPISGHTALYWYRQSLGQGPEFLIYFQGTGAADDSGLPNDRFFAVRPEGSVSTLKIQRTERGDSAVYLCASSTSGGAGTDTQYFGPGTRLTVL.